This TCR beta chain stems from a study of cytomegalovirus exposure and HLA in healthy donors. Germline lookup yields CDR1 SEHNR and CDR2 FQNEAQ (reference sequence). This CDR3 comprises 15 residues. The ends were cut back, 5 bases at V and 2 bases at J, with 15 bases in the middle. The PCR used 60 Vbeta and 13 Jbeta primers. Libraries were prepared by immunoSEQ multiplex PCR; TCRdb keeps only in-frame clonotypes and omits some of them. The sample lists 85,000 to 130,000 clones; 60% to 80% were seen once. Specimen: PBMCs. The source of this sequence is a young woman in good health and CMV-seropositive. The chain carries TRBV7-9 and TRBJ1-1, with D possibly TRBD1 on 5 matching bases. This chain's CDR3 is CASSPKPGGNTEAFF. The CDR3 bases are TGTGCCAGCAGCCCCAAGCCGGGGGGAAACACTGAAGCTTTCTTT.